The entry below describes one T cell receptor (beta chain). The antigen is undetermined. These data are taken from a study of monozygotic twins with inflammatory bowel disease. Reanalyzing the 5' RACE reads, TCRdb keeps one entry per CDR3 protein, without DNA. The sample table includes approximately 380,000 distinct CDR3 sequences. CDR3 length: 16 amino acids. Per germline, CDR1 DFQATT and CDR2 SNEGSKA (reference sequence). Study-level findings and limits: Concordance status among twins (concordant versus discordant) showed no link to repertoire similarity, possibly from limited power.

The sequenced material came from blood. The TCR comes from a human donor with ulcerative colitis or Crohn's disease, or a healthy co-twin of an affected twin (not recorded which). The gene calls are TRBV20-1 and TRBJ1-2; there is no DNA to check the TCRdb D call of TRBD1. CDR3 sequence reads: CSAALGGARFSYGYTF.